This TCR beta chain was documented in a study of control samples from healthy donors and cancer patients. Germline lookup yields CDR1 LGHDT and CDR2 YNNKEL (reference sequence). The CDR3 has 15 amino acids. J was trimmed by 5 bases and V by 4 bases; bases with no gene match: 4. The method was immunoSEQ multiplex PCR; TCRdb's version includes in-frame clones alone and lacks a portion of them. The data contain some 130,000 clones, roughly 92% of them singletons. The clonotype originates from a man aged 18-30 years in good health. Sequencing input: blood. This chain connects TRBV3-1 (or the pseudogene TRBV3-2) to TRBJ1-4, with TRBD1 matching 10 bases. CDR3 loop: CASSPPGQGNEKLFF. The CDR3 bases are TGTGCCAGCAGCCCTCCGGGACAGGGGAATGAAAAACTGTTTTTT.